Listed below are T cell receptor beta chains from one sample, sequenced in a study of OX40 agonist ivuxolimab in advanced cancers. Data came from immunoSEQ multiplex PCR; TCRdb stores just in-frame clones and leaves some out. The data hold about 76,000 clones, with roughly nine tenths observed a single time. The source was CD4+ or CD8+ T cells sorted from blood, collected in a trial of the OX40 agonist ivuxolimab. Receptors originate from an adult with an advanced solid tumor such as melanoma, head and neck, liver or kidney cancer. Each CDR3 is given with its conserved first and last residue. The D gene is left open where the match is weak. Rows may omit the clone size; those that give it use once, few, many or a size class.

>.|TRBV21-1|.|TRBJ2-3
CASSKTSGSTDTQYF
TGTGCCAGCAGCAAGACTAGCGGGAGCACAGATACGCAGTATTTT
>TRBD2|TRBV11-3|.|TRBJ2-1
CASSPLAGLANYNEQFF
TGTGCCAGCAGCCCCCTCGCGGGACTAGCGAACTACAATGAGCAGTTCTTC
>.|TRBV6-1|.|TRBJ2-6
CASSAGVTLSGANVLTF
TGTGCCAGCAGTGCCGGGGTTACCCTCTCTGGGGCCAACGTCCTGACTTTC
>.|TRBV27|.|TRBJ2-2
CASSLPSLGGELFF
TGTGCCAGCAGTTTACCGTCCCTAGGCGGGGAGCTGTTTTTT
>.|TRBV7-2|.|TRBJ2-7
CASSLAVGSQYEQYF
TGTGCCAGCAGCTTAGCTGTCGGGAGTCAATACGAGCAGTACTTC
>TRBD2|TRBV11-2|.|TRBJ2-1
CASSLVAGVSNEQFF
TGTGCCAGCAGCTTAGTAGCGGGAGTATCCAATGAGCAGTTCTTC
>.|TRBV2|.|TRBJ2-2
CASSGRLVPGELFF
TGTGCCAGCAGTGGGAGACTAGTCCCCGGGGAGCTGTTTTTT
>.|TRBV5-1|.|TRBJ2-1
CASSLWSGVGNEQFF
TGCGCCAGCAGCTTGTGGTCAGGGGTAGGGAATGAGCAGTTCTTC
>.|TRBV27|.|TRBJ2-1
CASSGGNEQFF
TGTGCCAGCTCAGGGGGGAATGAGCAGTTCTTC
>TRBD2|TRBV25-1|.|TRBJ2-1
CASSEYSGSSYNEQFF
TGTGCCAGCAGTGAATATAGCGGGAGCTCCTACAATGAGCAGTTCTTC
>TRBD2|TRBV7-9|.|TRBJ2-7
CASSTEREPAYEQYF
TGTGCCAGCAGCACCGAGCGGGAGCCGGCCTACGAGCAGTACTTC
>.|TRBV5-1|.|TRBJ2-3
CASSLELSTDTQYF
TGCGCCAGCAGCTTGGAGCTTTCCACAGATACGCAGTATTTT
>.|TRBV6-5|.|TRBJ1-2
CASRSPAHGYTF
TGTGCCAGCAGATCACCGGCGCATGGCTACACCTTC
>TRBD1|TRBV10-1|.|TRBJ1-3
CASSEPTGTGGNTIYF
TGCGCCAGCAGTGAGCCCACCGGGACAGGGGGAAACACCATATATTTT
>TRBD1|TRBV13|.|TRBJ2-2
CASSPKGQGYTGELFF
TGTGCCAGCAGCCCGAAGGGACAGGGGTACACCGGGGAGCTGTTTTTT
>.|TRBV6-6|.|TRBJ1-4
CASSYLDLPEEKLFF
TGTGCCAGCAGTTATCTGGACCTGCCGGAGGAAAAACTGTTTTTT
>.|TRBV5-1|.|TRBJ2-2
CASSKNRVANTGELFF
TGCGCCAGCAGCAAGAACAGGGTGGCGAACACCGGGGAGCTGTTTTTT
>.|TRBV7-3|.|TRBJ2-1
CASSFEVGTGYNEQFF
TGTGCCAGCAGCTTTGAAGTAGGAACGGGCTACAATGAGCAGTTCTTC
>.|TRBV9|.|TRBJ1-1
CASSVDDRNTEAFF
TGTGCCAGCAGCGTAGACGACCGGAACACTGAAGCTTTCTTT
>TRBD2|TRBV11-3|.|TRBJ2-1
CASSPGLAGGTIEQFF
TGTGCCAGCAGCCCGGGACTAGCGGGAGGTACTATAGAGCAGTTCTTC
>TRBD2|TRBV19|.|TRBJ2-3
CASSLGPLAATDTQYF
TGTGCCAGTAGTCTAGGGCCACTAGCGGCAACAGATACGCAGTATTTT
>.|TRBV11-3|once|TRBJ2-1
CASSQEVGLLLFYNEQFF
TGTGCCAGCAGCCAAGAGGTGGGACTCCTTTTATTCTACAATGAGCAGTTCTTC
>.|TRBV9|.|TRBJ2-6
CASSQVPSGANVLTF
TGTGCCAGCAGCCAAGTGCCCTCTGGGGCCAACGTCCTGACTTTC